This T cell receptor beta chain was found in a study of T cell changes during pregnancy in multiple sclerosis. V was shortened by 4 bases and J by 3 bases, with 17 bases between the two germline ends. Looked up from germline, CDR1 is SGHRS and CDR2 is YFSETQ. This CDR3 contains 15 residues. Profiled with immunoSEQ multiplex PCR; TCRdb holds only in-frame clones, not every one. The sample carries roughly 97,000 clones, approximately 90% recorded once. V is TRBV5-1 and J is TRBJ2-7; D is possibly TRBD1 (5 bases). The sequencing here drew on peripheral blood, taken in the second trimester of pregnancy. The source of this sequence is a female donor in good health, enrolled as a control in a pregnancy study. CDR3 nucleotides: TGCGCCAGCAGCGAGAGTCCCAGGGTGGACTACGAGCAGTACTTC. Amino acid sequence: CASSESPRVDYEQYF.